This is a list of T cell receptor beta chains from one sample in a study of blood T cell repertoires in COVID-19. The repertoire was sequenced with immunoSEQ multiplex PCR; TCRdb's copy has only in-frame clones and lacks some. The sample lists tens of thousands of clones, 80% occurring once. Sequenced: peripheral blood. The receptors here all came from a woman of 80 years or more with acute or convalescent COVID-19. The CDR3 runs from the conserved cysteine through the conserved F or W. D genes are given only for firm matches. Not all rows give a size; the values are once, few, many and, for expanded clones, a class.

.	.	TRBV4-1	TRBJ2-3	TGCGCCAGCAGCCAAGACCCCGGGTCCTCTACAGATACGCAGTATTTT	CASSQDPGSSTDTQYF
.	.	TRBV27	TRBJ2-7	TGTGCCAGCAGCCCGAAGTCACACCGTACCTACGAGCAGTACTTC	CASSPKSHRTYEQYF
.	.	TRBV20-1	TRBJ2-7	TGCAGTGCTAGAGTTAACTACGAGCAGTACTTC	CSARVNYEQYF
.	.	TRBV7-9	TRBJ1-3	TGTGCCAGCAGTCATGACAGGCCTAGGGGAAGGACCATATATTTT	CASSHDRPRGRTIYF
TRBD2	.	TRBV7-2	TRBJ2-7	TGTGCCAGCAGCTTAGGCGCGGGAGACTTATACGAGCAGTACTTC	CASSLGAGDLYEQYF
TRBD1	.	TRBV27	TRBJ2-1	TGTGCCAGCAGTCCGGACAGGGTGGGTGAGCAGTTCTTC	CASSPDRVGEQFF
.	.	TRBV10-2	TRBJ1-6	TGCGCCAGCAGTCCTGACAGTGTCCCCCTCCACTTT	CASSPDSVPLHF
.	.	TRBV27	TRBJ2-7	TGTGCCAGCAGTTTAGGGTGGACACTTCCACCCTACGAGCAGTACTTC	CASSLGWTLPPYEQYF
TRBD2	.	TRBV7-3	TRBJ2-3	TGTGCCAGCAGCCAGGGACTAGCGGCTAGCACAGATACGCAGTATTTT	CASSQGLAASTDTQYF
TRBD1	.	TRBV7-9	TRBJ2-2	TGTGCCAGCAGCTGGACAGGAGCCACCGGGGAGCTGTTTTTT	CASSWTGATGELFF
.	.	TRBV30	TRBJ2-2	TGTGCCTGGAGTGTGGGAAGGACTTACACCGGGGAGCTGTTTTTT	CAWSVGRTYTGELFF
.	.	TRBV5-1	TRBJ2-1	TGCGCCAGCAGCTCTTCCTTAGGAGGGGACAATGAGCAGTTCTTC	CASSSSLGGDNEQFF
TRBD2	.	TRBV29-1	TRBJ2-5	TGCAGCGCCGAGGGACTAGCGGGAGGGCCTCGAGAGACCCAGTACTTC	CSAEGLAGGPRETQYF
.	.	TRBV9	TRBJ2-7	TGTGCCAGCAGCGTAGAGGGGATGAGGTCCGAGCAGTACTTC	CASSVEGMRSEQYF
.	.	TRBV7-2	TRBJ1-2	TGTGCCAGCAGCTTAGCGAGCTCCTATGGCTACACCTTC	CASSLASSYGYTF
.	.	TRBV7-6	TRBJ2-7	TGTGCCAGCAGCTCGGACAGTTCCTACGAGCAGTACTTC	CASSSDSSYEQYF
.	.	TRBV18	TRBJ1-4	TGTGCCAGCTCAGCAGGAGGTGAAAAACTGTTTTTT	CASSAGGEKLFF
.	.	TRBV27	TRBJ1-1	TGTGCCAGCAGTTTCGCAGGTCCGTCCGAAGCTTTCTTT	CASSFAGPSEAFF
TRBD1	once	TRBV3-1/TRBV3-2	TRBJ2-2	TGTGCCAGCAGTCGACAGGGGGGCGGGGAGCTGTTTTTT	CASSRQGGGELFF
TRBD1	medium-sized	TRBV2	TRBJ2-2	TGTGCCAGCGTCGGGACAGGCAACACCGGGGAGCTGTTTTTT	CASVGTGNTGELFF
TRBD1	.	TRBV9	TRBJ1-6	TGTGCCAGCAGCGGACAGGGCGGGTTGAGCTCCTATAATTCACCCCTCCACTTT	CASSGQGGLSSYNSPLHF
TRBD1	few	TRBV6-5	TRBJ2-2	TGTGCCAGCAGGAGGGGACAGGGGAACACCGGGGAGCTGTTTTTT	CASRRGQGNTGELFF
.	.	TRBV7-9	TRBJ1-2	TGTGCCAGCAGCTTTCCAGGGATTAACTATGGCTACACCTTC	CASSFPGINYGYTF
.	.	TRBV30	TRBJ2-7	TGTGCCTGGACACAGGCGACGTCCTACGAGCAGTACTTC	CAWTQATSYEQYF
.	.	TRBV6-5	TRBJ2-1	TGTGCCAGCAGTTATGGGCTAGCGATATACAATGAGCAGTTCTTC	CASSYGLAIYNEQFF
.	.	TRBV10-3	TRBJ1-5	TGTGCCATCAGTGATAGCAGGGACAATCAGCCCCAGCATTTT	CAISDSRDNQPQHF
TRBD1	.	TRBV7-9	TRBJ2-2	TGTGCCAGCAGCCTCTGGACAGGGGGAATTTCAGGGGAGCTGTTTTTT	CASSLWTGGISGELFF
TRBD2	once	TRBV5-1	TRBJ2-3	TGCGCCAGCAGGACTAGCGGTACCACAGATACGCAGTATTTT	CASRTSGTTDTQYF
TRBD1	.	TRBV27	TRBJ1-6	TGTGCCAGCGGACAGGGAGGCCCTCTGGCACCCCTCCACTTT	CASGQGGPLAPLHF
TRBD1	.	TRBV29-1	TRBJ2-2	TGCAGCGGAGGACAGGGTCGGAACACCGGGGAGCTGTTTTTT	CSGGQGRNTGELFF
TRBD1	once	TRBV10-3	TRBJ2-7	TGTGCCATCAGTCCGGGACAGAGCTACGAGCAGTACTTC	CAISPGQSYEQYF
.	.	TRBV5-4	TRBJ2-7	TGTGCCAGCAGCTTGAGGGGCAGGAGCTACGAGCAGTACTTC	CASSLRGRSYEQYF
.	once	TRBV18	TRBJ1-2	TGTGCCAGCTCACCATCCAGCGCTAGTGACTATGGCTACACCTTC	CASSPSSASDYGYTF
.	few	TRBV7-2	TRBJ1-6	TGTGCCAGCAGCTTAGTTCGTGCGGGGAGCTCCTATAATTCACCCCTCCACTTT	CASSLVRAGSSYNSPLHF
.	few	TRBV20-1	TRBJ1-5	TGCAGTGCTAGTGGGGGCCAGCCCCAGCATTTT	CSASGGQPQHF
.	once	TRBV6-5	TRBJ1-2	TGTGCCAGCAGCACGGGGACTCAAGCGGGTGGCTACACCTTC	CASSTGTQAGGYTF
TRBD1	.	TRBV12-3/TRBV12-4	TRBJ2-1	TGTGCCAGCAGTCAACAGGGGAATGAGCAGTTCTTC	CASSQQGNEQFF
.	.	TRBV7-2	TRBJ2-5	TGTGCCAGCAGCTTGGGGCCTGTCCAAGAGACCCAGTACTTC	CASSLGPVQETQYF
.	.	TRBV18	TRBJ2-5	TGTGCCAGCTCACCACTGACAGGACAAGAGACCCAGTACTTC	CASSPLTGQETQYF
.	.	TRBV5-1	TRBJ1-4	TGCGCCAGCAGCGTGGGGGGAGGTGCAACTAATGAAAAACTGTTTTTT	CASSVGGGATNEKLFF
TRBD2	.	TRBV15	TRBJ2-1	TGTGCCACCAGCGTCGGGCTAGCGGGAGGTAGGGAGCAGTTCTTC	CATSVGLAGGREQFF
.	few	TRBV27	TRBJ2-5	TGTGCCAGCAGTTTCCGAGCGCACCAAGAGACCCAGTACTTC	CASSFRAHQETQYF